This T cell receptor (beta chain) was recovered during a study of T-cell reconstitution after alpha-beta-depleted transplantation in children. TCRbeta library construction was performed incorporating unique molecular identifiers. Via MiXCR, TCRdb re-called the PCR reads, giving one row per CDR3 protein. Among about 300,000 distinct CDR3 sequences listed, around 7.3% were seen once. Looked up from germline, CDR1 is LGHDT and CDR2 is YNNKEL (reference sequence). The CDR3 loop spans 13 amino acids. The J segment lost 4 bases and the V segment lost 4 bases, leaving 2 bases of the junction unmatched. This clonotype was seen more than once but under ten times. Its specificity is unknown. The study's findings and limits: The main origin of T-cell counts and diversity one year after transplant was newly produced T cells. Alpha-beta T cells about two months after transplant reportedly derived from several hundred expanded graft clones. For some patients, TCRbeta diversity was high at day 60 because of recipient T cells and thymic progenitors that survived.

The chain has TRBV3-1 and TRBJ2-3; 7 bases fit TRBD2. The source is a female patient aged 2-10 years who had a stem cell transplant for Fanconi anemia, so the T cells may come from the graft donor. Material: peripheral blood, obtained 360 days after TCRalphabeta/CD19-depleted stem cell transplant. CDR3 residues: CASSREGPDTQYF. CDR3 sequence (DNA): TGTGCCAGCAGCCGGGAGGGACCAGATACGCAGTATTTT.